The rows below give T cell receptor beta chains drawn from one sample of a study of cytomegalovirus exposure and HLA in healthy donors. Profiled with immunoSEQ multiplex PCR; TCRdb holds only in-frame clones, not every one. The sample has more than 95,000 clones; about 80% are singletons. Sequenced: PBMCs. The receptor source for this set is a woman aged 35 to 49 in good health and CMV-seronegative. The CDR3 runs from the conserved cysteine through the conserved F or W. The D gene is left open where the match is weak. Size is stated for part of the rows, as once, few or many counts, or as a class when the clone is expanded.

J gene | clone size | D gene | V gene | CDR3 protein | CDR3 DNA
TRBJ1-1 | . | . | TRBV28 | CASSVGGRNTEAFF | TGTGCCAGCAGTGTAGGGGGTCGGAACACTGAAGCTTTCTTT
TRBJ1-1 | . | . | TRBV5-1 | CASSLTRGGIAEAFF | TGCGCCAGCAGCTTGACTAGGGGAGGGATCGCTGAAGCTTTCTTT
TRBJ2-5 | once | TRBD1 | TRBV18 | CASSPGQGSSETQYF | TGTGCCAGCTCACCGGGACAGGGTTCTTCGGAGACCCAGTACTTC
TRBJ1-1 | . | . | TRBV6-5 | CASSYVTGTEAFF | TGTGCCAGCAGTTACGTTACAGGGACTGAAGCTTTCTTT
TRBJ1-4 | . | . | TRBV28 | CASSFRSRGEKLFF | TGTGCCAGCAGTTTTAGGTCCCGGGGTGAAAAACTGTTTTTT
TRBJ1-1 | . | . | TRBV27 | CASSLSRAGEAFF | TGTGCCAGCAGTTTATCGCGGGCGGGTGAAGCTTTCTTT
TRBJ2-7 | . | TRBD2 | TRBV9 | CASSVTSGIHEQYF | TGTGCCAGCAGCGTCACTAGCGGGATCCACGAGCAGTACTTC
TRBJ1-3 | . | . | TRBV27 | CASSLRNRGNTIYF | TGTGCCAGCAGTTTGCGAAACAGGGGAAACACCATATATTTT
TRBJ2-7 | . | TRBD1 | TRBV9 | CASSAPGQGAYEQYF | TGTGCCAGCAGCGCCCCGGGACAGGGAGCCTACGAGCAGTACTTC
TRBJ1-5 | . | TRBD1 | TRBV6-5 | CASARDRASNQPQHF | TGTGCCAGCGCGAGGGACAGGGCCAGCAATCAGCCCCAGCATTTT
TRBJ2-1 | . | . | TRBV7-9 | CASSPQGSPYNEQFF | TGTGCCAGCAGCCCTCAGGGGTCCCCCTACAATGAGCAGTTCTTC
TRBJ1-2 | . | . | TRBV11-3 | CASSPVPEGKGYTF | TGTGCCAGCAGCCCCGTCCCCGAGGGAAAGGGCTACACCTTC
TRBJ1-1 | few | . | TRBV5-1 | CASSLISTGRSLTEAFF | TGCGCCAGCAGCTTGATTTCCACAGGGAGAAGCCTCACTGAAGCTTTCTTT
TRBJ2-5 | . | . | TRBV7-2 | CASSPTRDQETQYF | TGTGCCAGCAGCCCAACGCGGGATCAAGAGACCCAGTACTTC
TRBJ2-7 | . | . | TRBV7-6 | CASSPRESALYEQYF | TGTGCCAGCAGCCCCCGGGAGTCCGCCCTCTACGAGCAGTACTTC